The following is a T cell receptor (beta chain) sequence with its context. This entry is derived from a study of cytotoxic CD8 clonotypes in ibrutinib-treated CLL. Study in general: The patients comprised approximately ten relapsed/refractory and around 15 treatment-naive cases, around 18 IGHV unmutated.

Produced via immunoSEQ multiplex PCR; TCRdb's table is partial and in-frame only. The data show 70,000 to 80,000 clones, around 80% seen once. The CDR3 totals 15 residues. Per germline, CDR1 SGHAT and CDR2 FQNNGV. V lost 1 base to trimming and J lost 3 bases, with 11 bases between them. The sequence came from a human donor with chronic lymphocytic leukemia. The source material was PBMCs, sampled at disease progression, from a patient treated with ibrutinib. This chain uses TRBV11-2 with TRBJ2-3, with no clear D. The CDR3: CASSLAGRDTDTQYF. The CDR3 coding sequence is TGTGCCAGCAGCTTAGCGGGTAGGGATACAGATACGCAGTATTTT.